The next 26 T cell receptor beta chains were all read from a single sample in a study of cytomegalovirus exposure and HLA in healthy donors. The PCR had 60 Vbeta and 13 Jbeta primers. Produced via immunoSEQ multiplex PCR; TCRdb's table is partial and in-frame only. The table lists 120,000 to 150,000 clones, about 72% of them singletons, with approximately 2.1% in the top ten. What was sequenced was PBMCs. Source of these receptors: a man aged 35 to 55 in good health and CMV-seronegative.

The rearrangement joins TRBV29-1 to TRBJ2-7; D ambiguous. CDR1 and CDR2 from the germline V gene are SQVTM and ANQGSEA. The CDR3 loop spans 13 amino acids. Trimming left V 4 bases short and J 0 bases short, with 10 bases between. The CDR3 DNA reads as TGCAGCGTTGTGGTACTAACCTCCTACGAGCAGTACTTC. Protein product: CSVVVLTSYEQYF.

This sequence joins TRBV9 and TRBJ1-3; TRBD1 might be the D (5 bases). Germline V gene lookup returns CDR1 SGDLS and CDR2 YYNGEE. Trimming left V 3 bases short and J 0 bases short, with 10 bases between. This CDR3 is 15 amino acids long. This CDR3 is CASSAGGISGNTIYF. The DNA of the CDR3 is TGTGCCAGCAGCGCCGGGGGTATCTCTGGAAACACCATATATTTT.

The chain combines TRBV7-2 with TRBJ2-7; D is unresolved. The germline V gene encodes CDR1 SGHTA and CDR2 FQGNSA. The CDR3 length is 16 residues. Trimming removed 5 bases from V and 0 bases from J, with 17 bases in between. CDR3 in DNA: TGTGCCAGCAGCCCCATCTCGCCCGTAGTCTCCTACGAGCAGTACTTC. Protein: CASSPISPVVSYEQYF.

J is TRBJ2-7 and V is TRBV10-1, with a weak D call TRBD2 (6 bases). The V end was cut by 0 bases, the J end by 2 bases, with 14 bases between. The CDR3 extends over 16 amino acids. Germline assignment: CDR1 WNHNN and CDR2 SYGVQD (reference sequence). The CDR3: CASSESGSGGTYEQYF. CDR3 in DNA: TGCGCCAGCAGTGAGTCTGGTTCCGGGGGAACCTACGAGCAGTACTTC.

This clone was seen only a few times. The CDR3 reads CASSPSGGQPQHF. As DNA, the CDR3 is TGTGCCAGCAGCCCAAGCGGCGGCCAGCCCCAGCATTTT. This chain joins TRBV9 and TRBJ1-5; D not certain. CDR1 is SGDLS, CDR2 YYNGEE, per germline. This CDR3 contains 13 residues. Trimming removed 4 bases at V and 7 bases at J, with 12 bases between.

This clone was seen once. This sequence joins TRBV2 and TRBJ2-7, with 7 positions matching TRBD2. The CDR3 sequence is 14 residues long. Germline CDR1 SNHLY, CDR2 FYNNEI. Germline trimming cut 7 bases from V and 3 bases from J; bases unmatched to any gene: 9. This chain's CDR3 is CASMAGLWNYEQYF. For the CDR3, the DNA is TGTGCCAGCATGGCGGGACTATGGAACTACGAGCAGTACTTC. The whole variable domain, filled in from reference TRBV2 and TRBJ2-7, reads EPEVTQTPSHQVTQMGQEVILRCVPISNHLYFYWYRQILGQKVEFLVSFYNNEISEKSEIFDDQFSVERPDGSNFTLKIRSTKLEDSAMYFCASMAGLWNYEQYFGPGTRLTVT.

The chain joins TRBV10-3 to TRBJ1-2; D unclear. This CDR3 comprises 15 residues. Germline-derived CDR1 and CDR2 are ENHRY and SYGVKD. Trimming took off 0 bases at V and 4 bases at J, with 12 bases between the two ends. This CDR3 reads CAISESVAGLYGYTF. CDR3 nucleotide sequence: TGTGCCATCAGTGAGTCGGTCGCAGGCCTCTATGGCTACACCTTC.

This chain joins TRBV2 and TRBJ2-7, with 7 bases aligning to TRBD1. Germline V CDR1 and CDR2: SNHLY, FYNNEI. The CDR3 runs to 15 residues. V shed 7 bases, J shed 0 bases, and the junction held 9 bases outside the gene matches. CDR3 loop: CASTPQGRSSYEQYF. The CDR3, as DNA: TGTGCCAGCACCCCACAGGGGCGCAGCTCCTACGAGCAGTACTTC.

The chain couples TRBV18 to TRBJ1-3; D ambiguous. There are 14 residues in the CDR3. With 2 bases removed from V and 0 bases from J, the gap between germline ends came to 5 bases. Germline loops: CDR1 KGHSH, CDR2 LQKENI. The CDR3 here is CASSPSFSGNTIYF. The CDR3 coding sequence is TGTGCCAGCTCACCATCCTTCTCTGGAAACACCATATATTTT.

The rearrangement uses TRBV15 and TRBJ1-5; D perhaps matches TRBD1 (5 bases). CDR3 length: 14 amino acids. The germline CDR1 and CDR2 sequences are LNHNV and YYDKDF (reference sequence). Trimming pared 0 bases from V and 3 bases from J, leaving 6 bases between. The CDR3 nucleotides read TGTGCCACCAGCAGAGACAGGGTCAATCAGCCCCAGCATTTT. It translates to CATSRDRVNQPQHF.

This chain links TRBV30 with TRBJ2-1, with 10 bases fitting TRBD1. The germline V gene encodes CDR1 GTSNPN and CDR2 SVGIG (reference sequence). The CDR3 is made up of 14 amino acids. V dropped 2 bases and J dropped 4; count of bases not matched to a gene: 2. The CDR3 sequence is CAWSRDRGYNEQFF. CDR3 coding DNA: TGTGCCTGGAGTAGGGACAGGGGATACAATGAGCAGTTCTTC.

CDR3 residues: CAIKGGASGRDNEQFF. CDR3 DNA sequence: TGTGCCATCAAGGGTGGGGCTAGCGGGAGGGACAATGAGCAGTTCTTC. V gene TRBV10-3 combines with J gene TRBJ2-1; 12 bases map to TRBD2. The germline gives CDR1 ENHRY, CDR2 SYGVKD. The CDR3 is 16 residues long. V trimming: 7 bases; J trimming: 5 bases; junction bases outside the gene matches: 9.

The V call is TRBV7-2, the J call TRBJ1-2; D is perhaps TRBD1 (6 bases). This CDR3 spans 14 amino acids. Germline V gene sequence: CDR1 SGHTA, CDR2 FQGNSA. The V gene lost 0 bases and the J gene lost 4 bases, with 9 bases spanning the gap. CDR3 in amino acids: CASSLAPDSYGYTF. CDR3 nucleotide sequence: TGTGCCAGCAGCTTAGCGCCGGACAGCTATGGCTACACCTTC.

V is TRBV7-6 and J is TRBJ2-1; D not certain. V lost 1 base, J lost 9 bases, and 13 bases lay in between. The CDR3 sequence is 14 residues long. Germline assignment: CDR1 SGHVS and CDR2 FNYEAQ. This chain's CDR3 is CASSLVPRVSEQFF. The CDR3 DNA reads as TGTGCCAGCAGCTTAGTTCCCCGGGTGAGTGAGCAGTTCTTC.

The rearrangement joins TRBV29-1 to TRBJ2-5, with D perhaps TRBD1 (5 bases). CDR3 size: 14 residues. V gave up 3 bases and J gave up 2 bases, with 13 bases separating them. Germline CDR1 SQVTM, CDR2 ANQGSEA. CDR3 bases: TGCAGCGTTGATGGTGCCGCAGGGCAAGAGACCCAGTACTTC. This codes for CSVDGAAGQETQYF.

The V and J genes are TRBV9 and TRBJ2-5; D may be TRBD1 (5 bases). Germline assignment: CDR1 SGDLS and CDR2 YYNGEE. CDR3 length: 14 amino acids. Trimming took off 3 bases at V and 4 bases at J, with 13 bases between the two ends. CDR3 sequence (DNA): TGTGCCAGCAGCGCTGCAGGGTGGCCAGAGACCCAGTACTTC. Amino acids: CASSAAGWPETQYF.

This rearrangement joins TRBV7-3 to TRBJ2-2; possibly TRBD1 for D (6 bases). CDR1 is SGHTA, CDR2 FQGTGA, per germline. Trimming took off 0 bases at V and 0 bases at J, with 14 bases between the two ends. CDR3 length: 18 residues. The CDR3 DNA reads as TGTGCCAGCAGCTTAACGAGACCGGGACAATCGAACACCGGGGAGCTGTTTTTT. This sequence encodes CASSLTRPGQSNTGELFF.

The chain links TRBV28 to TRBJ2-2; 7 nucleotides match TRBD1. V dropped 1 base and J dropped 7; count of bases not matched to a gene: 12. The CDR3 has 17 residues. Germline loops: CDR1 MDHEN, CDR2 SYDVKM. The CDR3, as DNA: TGTGCCAGCAGTTTATTCTACAGGGGAGCCTCGAGCGGGGAGCTGTTTTTT. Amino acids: CASSLFYRGASSGELFF.

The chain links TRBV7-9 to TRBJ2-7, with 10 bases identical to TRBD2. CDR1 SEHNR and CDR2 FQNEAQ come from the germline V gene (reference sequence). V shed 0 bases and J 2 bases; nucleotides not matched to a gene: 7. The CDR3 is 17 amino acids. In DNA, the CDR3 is TGTGCCAGCAGCTTAGCGGCTAGCGGGAGATCTGCCTACGAGCAGTACTTC. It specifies CASSLAASGRSAYEQYF.

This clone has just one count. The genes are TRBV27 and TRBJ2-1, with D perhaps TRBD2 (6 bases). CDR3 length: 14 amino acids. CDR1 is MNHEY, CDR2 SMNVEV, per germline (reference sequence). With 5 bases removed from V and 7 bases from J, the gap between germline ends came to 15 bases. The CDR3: CASSPGGWGNEQFF. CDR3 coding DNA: TGTGCCAGCAGTCCCGGAGGGTGGGGGAATGAGCAGTTCTTC.

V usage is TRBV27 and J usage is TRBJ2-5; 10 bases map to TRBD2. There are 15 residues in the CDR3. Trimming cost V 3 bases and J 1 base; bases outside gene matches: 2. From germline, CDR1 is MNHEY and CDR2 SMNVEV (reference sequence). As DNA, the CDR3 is TGTGCCAGCAGTTTCTGGACTAGCGGCCAAGAGACCCAGTACTTC. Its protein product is CASSFWTSGQETQYF.

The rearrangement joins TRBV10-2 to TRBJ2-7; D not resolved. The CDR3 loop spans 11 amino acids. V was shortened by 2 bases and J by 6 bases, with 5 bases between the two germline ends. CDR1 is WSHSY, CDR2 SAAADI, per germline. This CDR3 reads CASSEAGEQYF. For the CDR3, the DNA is TGCGCCAGCAGTGAGGCAGGCGAGCAGTACTTC.

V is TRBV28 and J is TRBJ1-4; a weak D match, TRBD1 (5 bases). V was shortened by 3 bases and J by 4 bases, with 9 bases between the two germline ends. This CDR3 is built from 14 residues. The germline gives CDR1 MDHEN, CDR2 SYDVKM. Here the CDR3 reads CASSFLGLNEKLFF. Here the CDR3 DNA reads TGTGCCAGCAGTTTCCTGGGACTTAATGAAAAACTGTTTTTT.

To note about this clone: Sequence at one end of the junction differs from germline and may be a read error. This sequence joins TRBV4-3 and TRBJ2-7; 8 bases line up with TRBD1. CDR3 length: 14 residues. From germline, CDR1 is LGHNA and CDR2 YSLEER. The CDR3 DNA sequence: TGCACCAGCAGCCAAAACAGGGGGGACTACGAGCAGTACTTC. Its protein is CTSSQNRGDYEQYF.

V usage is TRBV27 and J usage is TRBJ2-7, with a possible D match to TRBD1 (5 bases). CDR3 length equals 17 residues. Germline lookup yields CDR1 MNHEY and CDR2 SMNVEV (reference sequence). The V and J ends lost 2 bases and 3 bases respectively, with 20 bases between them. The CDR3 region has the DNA TGTGCCAGCAGTTTAAAGGGGTGGCAGAATTCGGTCTACGAGCAGTACTTC. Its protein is CASSLKGWQNSVYEQYF.

The CDR3 sequence is CAISESGGRQPQHF. DNA for the CDR3: TGTGCCATCAGTGAGTCTGGGGGGAGGCAGCCCCAGCATTTT. The chain is built from TRBV10-3 and TRBJ1-5; tentative D call: TRBD1 (5 bases). The CDR3 consists of 14 residues. Germline V gives CDR1 ENHRY, CDR2 SYGVKD. V dropped 0 bases and J dropped 7 bases, with 10 bases sitting between them.